This T cell receptor (beta chain) was sequenced in a study of T cell responses to AZD1222 COVID-19 vaccine. Notes on the study in general: Close to half of spike-specific TCRs reportedly recognize unmutated variant regions.

About this clone itself: What it binds is not known.

The CDR3 covers 14 residues. Germline V gene lookup returns CDR1 KGHSH and CDR2 LQKENI. Trimming stripped 3 bases from V and 2 bases from J, with 10 bases between. Profiled with immunoSEQ multiplex PCR; TCRdb holds only in-frame clones, not every one. The sample yields over 110,000 clones, around 89% seen once. This specimen was peripheral blood, taken on day 0 of AZD1222 vaccination. V and J are TRBV18 and TRBJ2-5; the D is unclear. This clonotype was obtained from an adult in good health. Here the CDR3 DNA reads TGTGCCAGCTCACCGCCACCGAGGCAAGAGACCCAGTACTTC. Amino acid sequence: CASSPPPRQETQYF.